This T cell receptor (beta chain) was recorded in a study of T cells in Graves' hyperthyroidism and ophthalmopathy. Overall study: Peripheral blood was taken when the disease was first diagnosed, before any treatment began. Findings of the study overall: Researchers found most expanded thyroid clonotypes above 0.001 in blood as well.

This clonotype was recorded at least ten times. Its target is not known. The germline V gene encodes CDR1 SGHAT and CDR2 FQNNGV. V shed 1 base and J shed 5 bases, with 14 bases lying between them. The CDR3 is 15 residues long. There were TCR beta CDR3 regions amplified from RNA transcripts. Carried out on the TCR CDR3, a first-round RT-PCR used the HTBI primer set. TCRdb processed the multiplex PCR reads anew with MiXCR; each CDR3 protein has one entry. This table holds hundreds of thousands of distinct CDR3 sequences, around 22% found once. Uncontrolled infection, other autoimmune disease, pregnancy or lactation led to exclusion. The authors took PBMCs from 8.5 to 10 ml fresh peripheral blood.

This receptor was obtained from a woman between 25 and 40 years old with Graves' ophthalmopathy. V gene TRBV11-2 combines with J gene TRBJ2-5; tentatively, D is TRBD2 (5 bases). The sample was blood. CDR3 nucleotide sequence: TGTGCCAGCAGCTTAGGAGGGCTATCCCAGGAGACCCAGTACTTC. Protein: CASSLGGLSQETQYF.